This T cell receptor (beta chain) was captured in a study of blood T cell repertoires in COVID-19. Study as a whole: Samples of COVID-19 (acute and convalescent) were obtained from the United States, Italy and Spain.

Per the authors' pipeline: Nucleated cell number was recorded as an estimate derived from reference gene primer amplification. TCRdb's copy holds only in-frame clones and misses some; the assay was immunoSEQ multiplex PCR. V and J calls and clone size come straight from that table; D and trimming were deduced from the DNA. The sample shows 100,000 or so clones, 85% of them seen only once. The sequence came from a woman in her 70s with active or convalescent COVID-19. Sequenced input: peripheral blood.

The CDR3 reads CASSLGGGTSGANVLTF. In nucleotides, the CDR3 is TGCGCCAGCAGCTTGGGCGGCGGGACCTCTGGGGCCAACGTCCTGACTTTC. The V and J genes are TRBV5-1 and TRBJ2-6, with D tentatively TRBD2 (6 bases). The CDR3 length is 17 residues. Trimming removed 0 bases from V and 0 bases from J, with 10 bases in between. The germline CDR1 and CDR2 sequences are SGHRS and YFSETQ.